This TCR beta chain was identified during a study of T cell responses to AZD1222 COVID-19 vaccine (dated by TCRdb to about 2021). Concerning the study at large: TCR sequencing was performed for some 250 trial participants, of whom 200 to 220 were given two doses of AZD1222 and some 25 were given two doses of MenACWY control vaccine. Trial participants were enrolled by age into 18-55, 56-69 and 70-plus year subgroups, with roughly 160, 29 and 62 TCR-sequenced participants respectively. What the authors observed across the whole study: After two AZD1222 doses, spike-specific TCR breadth and depth were significantly higher than at day 0 and than in MenACWY recipients. The 56-69-year group was small, and its depth increase did not reach significance, likely because of low power. Nearly half of unique spike-specific TCRs reportedly recognized epitopes outside regions mutated in the B.1.351 and B.1.1.7 variants. Because no samples from the day 14 peak response were available, repertoires could be characterized only after the peak T cell response. The vaccine-associated CD4 TCRs covered the entire spike protein, and the dominant responses fell in regions 160-218 and 743-854. Participants were mostly white British and included more females than males, and it was suggested by the authors that clonal diversity may have been underestimated. Conclusions about previously exposed vaccinees are limited because only six or seven AZD1222 recipients were SARS-CoV-2 seropositive at baseline.

The time point tag for this specimen amounts to: about 28 days (+/-7) after the second vaccine dose. AZD1222 recipients given second doses at about 4 weeks or at about 12 weeks were pooled, since spike-specific TCR depth and breadth were not found to differ between the two schedules. The vaccinee samples were drawn from two UK trials, COV001 and COV002, one of which was a single-blind randomized controlled phase 2/3 trial testing AZD1222 (ChAdOx1 nCoV-19) in healthy adults. For TCRbeta chain sequencing, PBMC samples were collected from trial participants at day 0 and at day 28 after the second dose. The germline V gene (reference sequence) gives CDR1 as LNHDA and CDR2 as SQIVND. The V and J ends are trimmed by 4 bases and 4 bases, leaving 25 bases between them. The CDR3 runs 18 amino acids, cysteine and phenylalanine included. Of all the DNA, just the CDR3 is kept, 54 bases in frame from base 1.

The CDR3 regions of human TCRbeta chains were analyzed by immunosequencing. The paper's data handling went like this. TCRs in the repertoires were compared against a reference library of SARS-CoV-2-specific TCRs that had been generated with the MIRA antigen-specificity platform. Breadth meant the fraction of unique TCRs that were SARS-CoV-2-associated, whereas depth meant the fraction of total T cells that were SARS-CoV-2-associated. Using the MIRA data, every spike-specific TCR was mapped to the spike region that the TCR reacted to and assigned to either a CD4 or a CD8 class. Log10-transformed breadth and depth values were compared by one-way ANOVA with Sidak's multiple comparisons tests. The clones in this table, taken by TCRdb from immuneACCESS, are in-frame only. Not every clone is retained; where verified, under half of the shortfall comes from an unresolved V gene, and the cause of the rest is unknown. V, J and clone size are taken as reported in that table, and D and trimming were inferred from the DNA itself. This sample lists 150,000 or so clones; 90% to 95% were detected once. The ten largest make up roughly 5.5% of the sample.

This clone appeared a single time. Its antigen is unknown. There are no base qualities to consult, and no much larger clone falls within one base. The clonotype was recovered from an adult who received the AZD1222 COVID-19 vaccine. Sequenced here: peripheral blood, sampled 28 days after the second AZD1222 dose. The rearrangement combines TRBV19 with TRBJ1-2; TRBD1 is a weak D gene call, 6 bases matching. Here is the DNA: TGTGCCAGTAGTAATGACCGCCCGGGGGGGGCGCGAAGCTATGGCTACACCTTC. This sequence encodes CASSNDRPGGARSYGYTF.